The 9 T cell receptor beta chains below come from one sample, sequenced in a study of response to subunit inactivated influenza vaccine. TCRdb itself ran the RT-PCR reads through MiXCR, one entry per CDR3 protein. The table has 650,000 to 800,000 distinct CDR3 sequences, around a sixth seen once. The specimen comprised PBMCs from blood, sampled about 5 days after vaccination. The receptors were sampled from a man aged 50 or older who received an inactivated influenza vaccine.

CDR3 DNA sequence: TGTGCCAGCAGCTCATCCGCCAGTCTGAACACTGAAGCTTTCTTT. Protein: CASSSSASLNTEAFF. The chain employs TRBV4-2 and TRBJ1-1; D not certain. The germline V gene has CDR1 LGHNA and CDR2 YNFKEQ. This CDR3 is built from 15 residues. The V gene lost 5 bases and the J gene lost 0 bases, with 13 bases spanning the gap.

The chain recombines TRBV20-1 with TRBJ2-4; D is possibly TRBD1 or TRBD2 (6 bases each). V was cut by 5 bases and J by 3 bases, with 14 bases left in between. CDR3 size: 14 residues. Germline CDR1 and CDR2: DFQATT and SNEGSKA (reference sequence). The CDR3 DNA reads TGCAGTGCTGGAGGGGGAACGGGCAAAAACATTCAGTACTTC. This codes for CSAGGGTGKNIQYF.

The chain carries TRBV20-1 and TRBJ2-7; TRBD2 matches at 10 bases. Unmatched junction bases numbered 17, after V lost 8 bases and J lost 4 bases. The CDR3 extends over 16 amino acids. Germline V gives CDR1 DFQATT, CDR2 SNEGSKA (reference sequence). As DNA, the CDR3 is TGCAGTACTAAGCCAAGACTAGCGGGTCGTTCTTACGAGCAGTACTTC. Translation gives CSTKPRLAGRSYEQYF.

J is TRBJ2-6 and V is TRBV6-5, with 9 bases fitting TRBD1. This CDR3 contains 17 residues. V was clipped by 4 bases and J by 0 bases; unmatched bases: 4. Looked up from germline, CDR1 is MNHEY and CDR2 is SVGAGI. CDR3 protein: CASSSGTGNSGANVLTF. The CDR3 bases are TGTGCCAGCAGTTCCGGGACAGGGAACTCTGGGGCCAACGTCCTGACTTTC.

This clonotype appeared a few times. The chain has TRBV20-1 and TRBJ2-1; 9 bases match TRBD2. CDR3 length equals 14 residues. Germline V gene lookup returns CDR1 DFQATT and CDR2 SNEGSKA (reference sequence). J was trimmed by 4 bases and V by 3 bases; bases with no gene match: 4. This CDR3 reads CSASASGVYNEQFF. CDR3 bases: TGCAGTGCTAGTGCTAGCGGGGTATACAATGAGCAGTTCTTC.

The chain has TRBV5-6 and TRBJ1-1; TRBD1 might be the D (5 bases). V was pared by 4 bases and J by 7 bases, with 11 bases between. The CDR3 totals 12 residues. Germline V gene sequence: CDR1 SGHDT, CDR2 YYEEEE. The CDR3 DNA is TGTGCCAGCAGCGGACTCAGGGATGAAGCTTTCTTT. This translates into CASSGLRDEAFF.

This clonotype was counted at least ten times. The chain recombines TRBV2 with TRBJ2-7; the D gene is possibly TRBD1 (6 bases). Germline V CDR1 and CDR2: SNHLY, FYNNEI. Trimming left V 4 bases short and J 6 bases short, with 16 bases between. The CDR3 has 14 amino acids. CDR3 amino acids: CASSGIRGSREQYF. The CDR3, as DNA: TGTGCCAGCAGTGGTATAAGGGGGAGTCGCGAGCAGTACTTC.

This clonotype was seen a few times. The V call is TRBV5-1, the J call TRBJ2-2, with TRBD1 identical over 7 bases. J lost 5 bases, V lost 4 bases, and 14 bases had no gene match. The CDR3 contains 17 residues. Looked up from germline, CDR1 is SGHRS and CDR2 is YFSETQ. CDR3 DNA sequence: TGCGCCAGCAGCCAGGACTCCGGGACAGTGGAGACCGGGGAGCTGTTTTTT. This encodes CASSQDSGTVETGELFF.

This chain connects TRBV3-1 to TRBJ1-5; tentatively, D is TRBD1 (5 bases). The CDR3 is 16 residues long. V was cut by 7 bases and J by 1 base, with 17 bases left in between. Germline assignment: CDR1 LGHDT and CDR2 YNNKEL (reference sequence). This chain's CDR3 is CASILGVLASNQPQHF. The CDR3 DNA reads as TGTGCCAGCATCCTGGGGGTTTTGGCGAGCAATCAGCCCCAGCATTTT. The full variable domain, completed using reference TRBV3-1 and TRBJ1-5, is DTAVSQTPKYLVTQMGNDKSIKCEQNLGHDTMYWYKQDSKKFLKIMFSYNNKELIINETVPNRFSPKSPDKAHLNLHINSLELGDSAVYFCASILGVLASNQPQHFGDGTRLSIL.